The 8 T cell receptor beta chains listed next were all sequenced from one sample in a study of blood T cell repertoires in COVID-19. Profiled with immunoSEQ multiplex PCR; TCRdb holds only in-frame clones, not every one. The table has 240,000 or so clones, around four fifths seen once; the top ten hold roughly 2%. The sequenced material came from peripheral blood. These receptors originate from a man in his thirties or forties who had recovered from COVID-19.

The chain's CDR3 is CASMAGDGGYTF. In nucleotides, the CDR3 is TGTGCCAGCATGGCAGGGGACGGTGGCTACACCTTC. The genes are TRBV2 and TRBJ1-2; tentative D call: TRBD1 (6 bases). This CDR3 region has 12 residues. Germline V gene data show CDR1 as SNHLY and CDR2 as FYNNEI. Trimming cost V 7 bases and J 7 bases, with 13 bases left between them.

The gene calls are TRBV4-2 and TRBJ2-2, with 9 bases lining up with TRBD2. The length of the CDR3 is 16 residues. Germline V gene sequence: CDR1 LGHNA, CDR2 YNFKEQ. The V gene end was trimmed by 4 bases and the J gene end by 3 bases; junction bases not matched to a gene: 6. As DNA, the CDR3 is TGTGCCAGCAGCCCTAGCGGGGAGGCGTACACCGGGGAGCTGTTTTTT. This encodes CASSPSGEAYTGELFF.

By frequency in the sample, this clone is medium-sized (0.01 to 0.1%). This chain uses TRBV11-2 with TRBJ1-1; weak D call: TRBD1 (6 bases). V lost 1 base to trimming and J lost 11 bases, with 17 bases between them. There are 14 residues in the CDR3. Looked up from germline, CDR1 is SGHAT and CDR2 is FQNNGV. CDR3 region: CASSLGGGQGLAFF. The CDR3 coding sequence is TGTGCCAGCAGCTTAGGGGGTGGCCAGGGGCTGGCTTTCTTT.

The chain employs TRBV7-3 and TRBJ2-1; D perhaps matches TRBD2 (5 bases). Germline V gives CDR1 SGHTA, CDR2 FQGTGA. There are 14 residues in the CDR3. V lost 1 base and J 12 bases, leaving 16 bases between the germline ends. CDR3 amino acids: CASSLRGPEKRQFF. DNA of the CDR3: TGTGCCAGCAGCTTAAGAGGGCCTGAAAAAAGGCAGTTCTTC.

The chain is built from TRBV18 and TRBJ1-6, with D uncertain. Trimming cost V 0 bases and J 5 bases, with 8 bases left between them. The CDR3 runs to 15 residues. Germline loops: CDR1 KGHSH, CDR2 LQKENI. The CDR3 DNA is TGTGCCAGCTCACCACCGGGCGGGAATAATTCACCCCTCCACTTT. It encodes CASSPPGGNNSPLHF.

The V gene is TRBV7-2, the J gene TRBJ2-7; TRBD1 aligns across 8 bases. This CDR3 spans 14 amino acids. CDR1 is SGHTA and CDR2 is FQGNSA in the germline V gene. Trimming took 6 bases from V and 9 from J; bases not matched to a gene: 13. CDR3 bases: TGTGCCAGCAGTCCAGGGGGCAATGCTTTGGGGCAGTACTTC. Translated: CASSPGGNALGQYF.

V is TRBV5-1 and J is TRBJ1-5; D is unresolved. Germline V lookup: CDR1 SGHRS, CDR2 YFSETQ. The CDR3 has 16 amino acids. Trimming took 1 base from V and 2 from J, leaving 13 bases between them. CDR3 DNA sequence: TGCGCCAGCAGCTTGAGCGGGTTAGGAGGCAATCAGCCCCAGCATTTT. Protein product: CASSLSGLGGNQPQHF.

The J gene is TRBJ1-2, the V gene TRBV18, with 7 nucleotides matching TRBD1. The CDR3 loop spans 16 amino acids. From germline, CDR1 is KGHSH and CDR2 LQKENI. V was pared by 4 bases and J by 0 bases, with 8 bases of the junction left unmatched. CDR3 coding DNA: TGTGCCAGCTCACTAGGCCGACAGGGCTCTAACTATGGCTACACCTTC. This encodes CASSLGRQGSNYGYTF.